This entry lists 12 T cell receptor beta chains sequenced from one sample in a study of graft-versus-host responses after intestinal transplantation. Sequenced by immunoSEQ multiplex PCR; TCRdb stores in-frame clones only, minus some. The table has 80,000 or so clones, around 93% seen once. This material consisted of PBMCs, taken 98 days after intestinal transplantation. The receptors stem from a human patient who received an intestinal transplant, so some T cells may come from the graft donor.

The V gene is TRBV7-6, the J gene TRBJ2-1; 7 positions agree with TRBD2. Per germline, CDR1 SGHVS and CDR2 FNYEAQ. The junction had 8 bases not matched to a gene; V was cut back by 3 bases and J by 6 bases. There are 15 residues in the CDR3. The CDR3 nucleotides are TGTGCCAGCAGCTTGGAAGCCGGGACTACCAATGAGCAGTTCTTC. Amino acids: CASSLEAGTTNEQFF.

The gene calls are TRBV9 and TRBJ2-7; 9 bases match TRBD1. The ends lost 0 bases at V and 2 bases at J; junction bases unmatched: 0. CDR1 SGDLS and CDR2 YYNGEE come from the germline V gene. The length of the CDR3 is 14 residues. The CDR3 DNA reads as TGTGCCAGCAGCGTAGGGGACAGGGCCTACGAGCAGTACTTC. This translates into CASSVGDRAYEQYF.

The J gene is TRBJ2-2, the V gene TRBV14; 9 bases map to TRBD2. The CDR3 sequence is 16 residues long. CDR1 and CDR2 (germline): SGHDN, FVKESK. The V segment lost 3 bases and the J segment 8 bases; nucleotides outside the gene matches: 10. The CDR3 DNA is TGTGCCAGCAGCCAGTTCACTAGCGGGCCTCGGGGGGAGCTGTTTTTT. It translates to CASSQFTSGPRGELFF.

In its sample, this clone was seen once. The chain has TRBV20-1 and TRBJ2-7; D gene ambiguous. This CDR3 is 11 amino acids long. The germline V gene has CDR1 DFQATT and CDR2 SNEGSKA (reference sequence). Trimming cost V 3 bases and J 7 bases, with 10 bases left between them. CDR3 DNA: TGCAGTGCTAGCGGCCTTAGGGAGCAGTACTTC. Protein sequence: CSASGLREQYF.

V gene TRBV5-1 combines with J gene TRBJ2-1; TRBD2 is a possible D gene (5 bases). The CDR3 is made up of 14 amino acids. Germline lookup yields CDR1 SGHRS and CDR2 YFSETQ. The V gene lost 4 bases and the J gene lost 2 bases, with 10 bases spanning the gap. In nucleotides, the CDR3 is TGCGCCAGCAGCGAGGGCGGACCCTACAATGAGCAGTTCTTC. This gives the protein CASSEGGPYNEQFF.

This clone was recorded only once. CDR3 DNA sequence: TGCGCCAGCAGCTGGGGGACAGGGGTAGATACGCAGTATTTT. It translates to CASSWGTGVDTQYF. This chain links TRBV5-1 with TRBJ2-3; 10 bases are a match to TRBD1. V was clipped by 3 bases and J by 5 bases; unmatched bases: 3. Per germline, CDR1 SGHRS and CDR2 YFSETQ. The CDR3 runs to 14 residues.

The chain couples TRBV30 to TRBJ2-1, with D unclear. Trimming left V 0 bases short and J 6 bases short, with 9 bases between. Germline V lookup: CDR1 GTSNPN, CDR2 SVGIG (reference sequence). The CDR3 covers 13 residues. The CDR3: CAWSVLLANEQFF. The CDR3, as DNA: TGTGCCTGGAGTGTACTGTTAGCCAATGAGCAGTTCTTC. Complete variable domain (other parts from reference TRBV30 and TRBJ2-1): SQTIHQWPATLVQPVGSPLSLECTVEGTSNPNLYWYRQAAGRGLQLLFYSVGIGQISSEVPQNLSASRPQDRQFILSSKKLLLSDSGFYLCAWSVLLANEQFFGPGTRLTVL.

The rearrangement joins TRBV29-1 to TRBJ2-5; no clear D gene. Germline CDR1 is SQVTM and CDR2 is ANQGSEA. Trimming stripped 2 bases from V and 2 bases from J, with 6 bases between. The CDR3 loop spans 12 amino acids. In nucleotides, the CDR3 is TGCAGCGTTGAAATAGGACAAGAGACCCAGTACTTC. Its protein is CSVEIGQETQYF.

Concerning this clone itself: Compared with germline, one end of the junction differs, possibly owing to a read error. The rearrangement uses TRBV6-1 and TRBJ2-7, with D perhaps matching TRBD1 (6 bases). The CDR3 totals 13 residues. Germline lookup yields CDR1 MNHNS and CDR2 SASEGT. The CDR3 coding sequence is TGTGCCAGCAGTGAAATTTCTTCAGGGGAAGATTCCTTC. Encoded protein: CASSEISSGEDSF.

The J gene is TRBJ2-2, the V gene TRBV7-2; unclear D gene. This CDR3 region has 14 residues. The V end was cut by 2 bases, the J end by 6 bases, with 10 bases between. Germline values: CDR1 SGHTA, CDR2 FQGNSA. CDR3 in DNA: TGTGCCAGCAGCTTACTATTTTCAGCCGGGGAGCTGTTTTTT. It translates to CASSLLFSAGELFF.

This chain joins TRBV27 and TRBJ2-2; 7 bases align to TRBD2. This CDR3 has 14 residues. The V and J ends lost 5 bases and 7 bases, in that order; junction bases with no gene match: 7. Germline CDR1 is MNHEY and CDR2 is SMNVEV (reference sequence). CDR3 DNA sequence: TGTGCCAGCAGTCTCGGGGGGTTGTTCGGGGAGCTGTTTTTT. The encoded protein is CASSLGGLFGELFF.

The V call is TRBV10-3, the J call TRBJ1-1; 10 bases align to TRBD1. Trimming at V came to 1 base and at J to 3 bases, leaving 5 bases not matched to a gene. CDR3 length: 16 amino acids. Germline CDR1 and CDR2: ENHRY and SYGVKD. CDR3 coding DNA: TGTGCCATCAGTGAGTGTGGACAGGGGGTGGACACTGAAGCTTTCTTT. Protein sequence: CAISECGQGVDTEAFF.